The present TCR beta chain was sequenced within a study of blood T cell repertoires in COVID-19. Whole-study context: The samples span acute and convalescent COVID-19 from the United States, Italy and Spain. Sample material is recorded as cDNA or gDNA derived from T cells, B-cell-depleted T cells, or PBMCs.

Germline V gene data show CDR1 as MNHEY and CDR2 as SMNVEV (reference sequence). The CDR3 is made up of 14 amino acids. After removal of 8 bases from V and 3 bases from J, the junction contained 7 bases not matched to a gene. Under the authors' procedure: Counts of nucleated cells, estimated from reference gene primer amplification, were obtained. The assay was immunoSEQ multiplex PCR, and TCRdb's table has in-frame clones only and misses some. The D gene and trimming were derived from the DNA, and the V and J assignments and clone size from that table. The table shows about 75,000 clones, with about 88% occurring only once.

The chain combines TRBV27 with TRBJ2-7; 10 bases are shared with TRBD1. Sequencing used peripheral blood. The clonotype originates from a human donor in a cohort sampled during active COVID-19. CDR3 sequence: CASRGGDRGYEQYF. CDR3 coding DNA: TGTGCCAGCCGAGGTGGGGACAGGGGCTACGAGCAGTACTTC.